A selection of T cell receptor beta chains follows, all from one sample in a study of blood T cell repertoires in COVID-19. Sequencing was performed with immunoSEQ multiplex PCR; in TCRdb, only in-frame clones are kept and a portion is missing. Seen here are some 270,000 clones, approximately 85% observed once, and the top ten hold around 10%. Sequenced: peripheral blood. The receptors originated from a woman in her 70s with acute or convalescent COVID-19. CDR3s include the opening cysteine and the closing phenylalanine or tryptophan. The D gene is left open where the match is weak. Clone size is shown for a subset of rows, as once, few, many or a class of expanded clone.

>-|TRBJ2-1|TRBV5-1|-
TGCGCCAGCAGTCCCGGGGGATACAATGAGCAGTTCTTC
CASSPGGYNEQFF
>-|TRBJ2-3|TRBV15|-
TGTGCCACCAGCAGTCTTTCACCCCGCAGGGGTATTGGAATGAATACGCAGTATTTT
CATSSLSPRRGIGMNTQYF
>-|TRBJ2-5|TRBV18|TRBD2
TGTGCCAGCTCACCCCTGGCTAGCGGACCCCAAGAGACCCAGTACTTC
CASSPLASGPQETQYF
>once|TRBJ1-3|TRBV3-1/TRBV3-2|-
TGTGCCGTACGACAGTCTGGAAACACCATATATTTT
CAVRQSGNTIYF
>-|TRBJ2-5|TRBV3-1/TRBV3-2|TRBD2
TGTGCCAGCAGCCAAAGAGGGGAGGGGACCCAGTACTTC
CASSQRGEGTQYF
>-|TRBJ2-4|TRBV5-1|TRBD2
TGCGCCAGTTCGGGGGGACCCAAAAACATTCAGTACTTC
CASSGGPKNIQYF
>-|TRBJ1-1|TRBV7-8|TRBD1
TGTGCCAGCAGCTTCGGACAGGACGAAGCTTTCTTT
CASSFGQDEAFF
>few|TRBJ2-3|TRBV6-5|TRBD1
TGTGCCAGCAATTCACAGGGGTCAGATACGCAGTATTTT
CASNSQGSDTQYF
>-|TRBJ1-1|TRBV3-1/TRBV3-2|TRBD1
TGTGCCAGTTCACAGGGGCCCACTGAAGCTTTCTTT
CASSQGPTEAFF
>few|TRBJ1-2|TRBV18|-
TGTGCCAGCTCACAACAGGGTCCGGGCTACACCTTC
CASSQQGPGYTF
>-|TRBJ1-1|TRBV5-8|-
TGTGCCGGAACGGCGGGATTGAACACTGAAGCTTTCTTT
CAGTAGLNTEAFF
>-|TRBJ2-2|TRBV20-1|-
TGCAGTGCTAGTAATTGGGAATCGGGGAGCGAGGAGCTGTTTTTT
CSASNWESGSEELFF
>few|TRBJ1-2|TRBV7-8|-
TGTGCCAGCAGCCCCCAGGCCGACTATGGCTACACCTTC
CASSPQADYGYTF
>-|TRBJ1-4|TRBV6-6|-
TGTGCCAGCAGTGAGGGGGTGCCGAATGAAAAACTGTTTTTT
CASSEGVPNEKLFF
>-|TRBJ2-3|TRBV20-1|TRBD2
TGCAGTGCTAGTGGGAATGAGCGGGGGGGCCGGTCAGATACGCAGTATTTT
CSASGNERGGRSDTQYF
>-|TRBJ1-1|TRBV5-1|-
TGCGCCAGCAGCTTCAACTCCAACACTGAAGCTTTCTTT
CASSFNSNTEAFF
>-|TRBJ2-2|TRBV11-2|TRBD2
TGTGCCAGCAGCTTGCGACGAGCGGGGGGGCCACAAACCGGGGAGCTGTTTTTT
CASSLRRAGGPQTGELFF
>-|TRBJ1-2|TRBV6-4|TRBD1
TGTGCCAGCAGTGACTCGTCATACAGGGGGCGAGGGGGCTACACCTTC
CASSDSSYRGRGGYTF
>-|TRBJ1-2|TRBV10-1|TRBD1
TGCGCCAGCAGTGATAGGACAGGGGGCATCAGTGGCTACACCTTC
CASSDRTGGISGYTF
>-|TRBJ2-7|TRBV4-1|TRBD1
TGCGCCAGCAGCCTCCGGGACAGGGGGTCCTACGAGCAGTACTTC
CASSLRDRGSYEQYF
>-|TRBJ1-2|TRBV3-1/TRBV3-2|-
TGTGCCAGCAGCCAAGAAGTCCAGAAACATGGCTACACCTTC
CASSQEVQKHGYTF
>-|TRBJ1-2|TRBV7-9|TRBD1
TGTGCCAGCAGCTTAGCACAGGGGGCCGTCTATGGCTACACCTTC
CASSLAQGAVYGYTF
>-|TRBJ2-6|TRBV15|-
TGTGCCACCAGCAGAGATTGGAGGGATGGAGGCAACGTCCTGACTTTC
CATSRDWRDGGNVLTF
>-|TRBJ2-3|TRBV18|TRBD2
TGTGCCAGCTCGCAACTAGCGGGGAACACAGATACGCAGTATTTT
CASSQLAGNTDTQYF
>-|TRBJ1-1|TRBV5-1|-
TGCGCCAGCAGCTTGGAGATTACCAGGAACACTGAAGCTTTCTTT
CASSLEITRNTEAFF
>-|TRBJ1-2|TRBV7-3|TRBD1
TGTGCCAGCAGCTTACTAGGGGGCGACTTTGGCGGCTACACCTTC
CASSLLGGDFGGYTF
>-|TRBJ2-5|TRBV2|-
TGTGCCAGCAGTTTTAGGGGTGGGACCCAGTACTTC
CASSFRGGTQYF
>-|TRBJ2-7|TRBV19|-
TGTGCCAGTAGTAGCACGGCCTACGAGCAGTACTTC
CASSSTAYEQYF
>-|TRBJ1-2|TRBV6-4|-
TGTGCCAGCAGTGAGGGGGGGAGCTATGGCTACACCTTC
CASSEGGSYGYTF
>-|TRBJ2-5|TRBV12-5|-
TGTGCTAGTGGTTTGGGCGGGACTTCGGGGACCCAGTACTTC
CASGLGGTSGTQYF
>-|TRBJ1-2|TRBV12-3/TRBV12-4|TRBD1
TGTGCCATTGAGGGGGCGCGGGGCTACACCTTC
CAIEGARGYTF
>-|TRBJ2-1|TRBV19|TRBD2
TGTGCCAGTAGTTCCGAGGGGACTAAGGCCAATGAGCAGTTCTTC
CASSSEGTKANEQFF
>-|TRBJ2-1|TRBV7-2|-
TGTGCCAGCAGCTTAGGGGCCGGTGAGCAGTTCTTC
CASSLGAGEQFF
>-|TRBJ1-1|TRBV12-5|-
TGTGCTAGTGGCCCGGAGGTGGGTATGGCTTTCTTT
CASGPEVGMAFF
>once|TRBJ1-3|TRBV4-1|-
TGCGCCAGCAGCCAAGGCAGGGGAGCTGGAAACACCATATATTTT
CASSQGRGAGNTIYF
>-|TRBJ2-3|TRBV7-6|-
TGTGCCAGCAGCTTCCCCTCTAGTACAGATACGCAGTATTTT
CASSFPSSTDTQYF
>-|TRBJ2-5|TRBV7-9|-
TGTGCCAGCACCATGGGGGGAGAGACCCAGTACTTC
CASTMGGETQYF
>-|TRBJ2-3|TRBV5-1|-
TGCGCCAGCAGCCTATCCACAGATACGCAGTATTTT
CASSLSTDTQYF
>-|TRBJ1-1|TRBV4-2|TRBD1
TGTGCCAGCAGCCAAGATTTGGCAGGGGGCTTTGAAGCTTTCTTT
CASSQDLAGGFEAFF
>-|TRBJ1-2|TRBV2|-
TGTGCCAGCAGTGACTCCGGCCTCGGGTATGGCTACACCTTC
CASSDSGLGYGYTF
>-|TRBJ2-4|TRBV4-1|TRBD1
TGCGCCAGCAGCCAAGCATTGGGGCAGGGGGCGCAAAACATTCAGTACTTC
CASSQALGQGAQNIQYF
>-|TRBJ2-1|TRBV5-4|TRBD2
TGTGCCAGCAGCAGAGCGGGGGGCGCCTACAATGAGCAGTTCTTC
CASSRAGGAYNEQFF
>-|TRBJ2-5|TRBV2|TRBD2
TGTGCCAGCTTAGGCGGGGGGGCCGCCCAAGAGACCCAGTACTTC
CASLGGGAAQETQYF
>-|TRBJ1-1|TRBV2|-
TGTGCCAGCAGTGTTCAGGTTCCGCCGAACACTGAAGCTTTCTTT
CASSVQVPPNTEAFF
>once|TRBJ2-7|TRBV19|TRBD1
TGTGCCAGTAGAATAGGACAGGGAATCGGCGAGCAGTACTTC
CASRIGQGIGEQYF
>-|TRBJ1-1|TRBV10-3|-
TGTGCCATCAGTGAGTTTGCGGAGAACACTGAAGCTTTCTTT
CAISEFAENTEAFF
>once|TRBJ1-2|TRBV6-1|TRBD1
TGTGCCAGCAGTGAAGCGCAGGGGGGCCCCTATGGCTACACCTTC
CASSEAQGGPYGYTF
>-|TRBJ1-2|TRBV2|-
TGTGCCAGCAGGTCCGGGAACTATGGCTACACCTTC
CASRSGNYGYTF
>-|TRBJ2-6|TRBV18|-
TGTGCCAGCTCACCGGTCTCTAGTTCTGGGGCCAACGTCCTGACTTTC
CASSPVSSSGANVLTF
>-|TRBJ1-6|TRBV11-2|-
TGTGCCAGCAGCTTGTGGGGGCCACCCCTCCACTTT
CASSLWGPPLHF
>-|TRBJ2-5|TRBV9|-
TGTGCCAGCAGCCCCGGTGGGGCGGCAGAAGAGACCCAGTACTTC
CASSPGGAAEETQYF
>-|TRBJ2-1|TRBV13|TRBD2
TGTGCCAGCAGCGTTGGGACTACCCGTGCGAGTGAGCAGTTCTTC
CASSVGTTRASEQFF
>-|TRBJ1-2|TRBV3-1/TRBV3-2|TRBD1
TGTGCCAGCAGCCAACGGGGACAGATTTTTAATGGCTACACCTTC
CASSQRGQIFNGYTF